These 9 T cell receptor beta chains share one sample of origin, sequenced in a study of cytomegalovirus exposure and HLA in healthy donors. Primers: 60 Vbeta forward and 13 Jbeta reverse. Only in-frame clones appear in the TCRdb table, and some are missing; sequencing was by immunoSEQ multiplex PCR. The profile shows 100,000 to 150,000 clones, just under 80% of them singletons. The material sequenced was PBMCs. Every receptor here comes from a man aged 25 to 40 in good health and CMV-seronegative.

The J gene is TRBJ1-2, the V gene TRBV10-2; D possibly corresponds to TRBD1 (6 bases). The CDR3 has 12 residues. The ends were cut back, 8 bases at V and 8 bases at J, with 15 bases in the middle. Per the germline V gene, CDR1 is WSHSY and CDR2 is SAAADI. Written as DNA, the CDR3 is TGCGCCAGCGGGGCGGGGGCGCAGGGCTACACCTTC. Translated, it gives CASGAGAQGYTF.

The V and J genes are TRBV30 and TRBJ1-1; TRBD1 aligns across 7 bases. The V gene end was trimmed by 5 bases and the J gene end by 2 bases; junction bases not matched to a gene: 5. This CDR3 has 13 amino acids. The germline V gene has CDR1 GTSNPN and CDR2 SVGIG (reference sequence). The CDR3 DNA sequence: TGTGCCTGGGGGGGGACAGTCAACACTGAAGCTTTCTTT. Its translation is CAWGGTVNTEAFF.

The table lists this clone with a few counts. The rearrangement uses TRBV7-8 and TRBJ2-2; TRBD1 might be the D (6 bases). With 1 base removed from V and 0 bases from J, the gap between germline ends came to 9 bases. CDR3 length: 16 residues. Germline CDR1 reads SGHVS; CDR2 reads FQNEAQ. The CDR3 nucleotides are TGTGCCAGCAGCTTAGAGGGGGAACCGAACACCGGGGAGCTGTTTTTT. Its translation: CASSLEGEPNTGELFF. Full variable domain (outside the CDR3, taken from reference TRBV7-8 and TRBJ2-2): GAGVSQSPRYKVAKRGQDVALRCDPISGHVSLFWYQQALGQGPEFLTYFQNEAQLDKSGLPSDRFFAERPEGSVSTLKIQRTQQEDSAVYLCASSLEGEPNTGELFFGEGSRLTVL.

CDR3 region: CASSQRTIPPTEQYF. CDR3 in DNA: TGCGCCAGCAGCCAACGGACTATACCGCCAACCGAGCAGTACTTC. The gene calls are TRBV4-3 and TRBJ2-7; a possible D gene is TRBD2 (6 bases). Per germline, CDR1 LGHNA and CDR2 YSLEER. The CDR3 totals 15 residues. V was cut by 2 bases and J by 6 bases, with 17 bases left in between.

The V gene is TRBV6-5, the J gene TRBJ2-5, with 7 bases lining up with TRBD1. J was trimmed by 5 bases and V by 1 base; bases with no gene match: 7. The CDR3 loop spans 15 amino acids. Germline loops: CDR1 MNHEY, CDR2 SVGAGI. The CDR3 is CASSYFSGGGETQYF. As DNA, the CDR3 is TGTGCCAGCAGTTACTTTTCAGGGGGTGGGGAGACCCAGTACTTC.

The chain carries TRBV29-1 and TRBJ2-1; D gene ambiguous. The germline V gene encodes CDR1 SQVTM and CDR2 ANQGSEA. The CDR3 loop spans 11 amino acids. DNA of the CDR3: TGCTCTGAGGCAGTCTACAATGAGCAGTTCTTC. It specifies CSEAVYNEQFF.

The rearrangement joins TRBV6-5 to TRBJ2-3; TRBD1 matches at 7 bases. Trimming removed 6 bases from V and 3 bases from J; junction bases left unmatched: 9. The length of the CDR3 is 15 residues. Looked up from germline, CDR1 is MNHEY and CDR2 is SVGAGI. CDR3 bases: TGTGCCAGCAGCAGCCCGAGACAGGGAACAGATACGCAGTATTTT. Translation: CASSSPRQGTDTQYF.

The chain employs TRBV27 and TRBJ2-2; the match to TRBD2 covers 11 bases. The V and J ends lost 7 bases and 1 base, in that order; junction bases with no gene match: 11. The CDR3 extends over 18 amino acids. CDR1 and CDR2 from the germline V gene are MNHEY and SMNVEV (reference sequence). CDR3 DNA sequence: TGTGCCAGCACCGGACTAATAGCGGGGGGGAGGAACACCGGGGAGCTGTTTTTT. Translated: CASTGLIAGGRNTGELFF.

The chain joins TRBV6-6 to TRBJ2-5; TRBD1 is a possible D gene (6 bases). V was shortened by 6 bases and J by 3 bases, with 14 bases between the two germline ends. The CDR3 contains 14 residues. Germline CDR1 MNHNY, CDR2 SVGAGI (reference sequence). The CDR3 region is CASSNRDTKETQYF. The CDR3 DNA follows: TGTGCCAGCAGCAACCGGGACACCAAAGAGACCCAGTACTTC.